These T cell receptor beta chains were read from a single sample in a study of coeliac disease. Profiled with immunoSEQ multiplex PCR; TCRdb holds only in-frame clones, not every one. The table records 6,000 to 8,000 clones, around 69% of them present only once. Material for sequencing was lamina propria lymphocytes from the gut. Source of these receptors: a young man with celiac disease. The CDR3 runs from the conserved cysteine through the conserved F or W. D genes are given only for firm matches. The size of a clone is reported for some rows only, either as once, few or many, or as a class for expanded clones.

>TRBV5-6|-|TRBJ2-1|-
CASSFGQYNEQFF
TGTGCCAGCAGCTTCGGACAGTACAATGAGCAGTTCTTC
>TRBV2|-|TRBJ2-7|-
CASSEASGSPTKQYF
TGTGCCAGCAGTGAAGCGTCGGGGTCACCTACGAAGCAGTACTTC
>TRBV4-1|TRBD2|TRBJ2-7|-
CASSLGLAGVYEQYF
TGCGCCAGCAGCCTTGGACTAGCGGGAGTCTACGAGCAGTACTTC
>TRBV6-1|-|TRBJ1-2|-
CASSEAPGLDYGYTF
TGTGCCAGCAGTGAAGCGCCAGGGCTTGACTATGGCTACACCTTC
>TRBV28|TRBD1|TRBJ1-3|-
CASSSGQENTIYF
TGTGCCAGCAGTTCCGGACAGGAAAACACCATATATTTT
>TRBV6-1|-|TRBJ1-6|-
CASRESSYNSPLHF
TGTGCCAGCAGAGAGAGCTCCTATAATTCACCCCTCCACTTT
>TRBV5-1|TRBD1|TRBJ1-1|-
CASSLIGQGAEAFF
TGCGCCAGCAGCTTGATAGGACAGGGGGCTGAAGCTTTCTTT
>TRBV5-6|-|TRBJ1-3|-
CASSLDLSGNTIYF
TGTGCCAGCAGCTTGGATCTTTCTGGAAACACCATATATTTT
>TRBV7-2|-|TRBJ1-4|-
CASRAATNEKLFF
TGTGCCAGCAGGGCAGCAACTAATGAAAAACTGTTTTTT
>TRBV6-1|-|TRBJ1-2|-
CASTPWTNYGYTF
TGTGCCAGCACTCCCTGGACAAACTATGGCTACACCTTC
>TRBV4-1|-|TRBJ1-4|-
CASSQGQGDNEKLFF
TGCGCCAGCAGCCAAGGTCAAGGGGATAATGAAAAACTGTTTTTT
>TRBV7-9|TRBD2|TRBJ2-3|-
CASSIAGETDTQYF
TGTGCCAGCAGTATAGCGGGGGAGACAGATACGCAGTATTTT
>TRBV6-6|-|TRBJ2-7|-
CASSVAETPNYEQYF
TGTGCCAGCAGTGTCGCGGAAACCCCCAACTACGAGCAGTACTTC
>TRBV11-2|-|TRBJ2-1|-
CASSLIGGISYNEQFF
TGTGCCAGCAGCTTAATCGGCGGGATCTCCTACAATGAGCAGTTCTTC
>TRBV25-1|TRBD1|TRBJ1-2|few
CASSDPGTVNYGYTF
TGTGCCAGCAGTGACCCCGGGACAGTGAACTATGGCTACACCTTC
>TRBV27|TRBD2|TRBJ2-7|-
CASSLSRTRRYEQYF
TGTGCCAGCAGTTTATCCCGGACTAGGCGATACGAGCAGTACTTC
>TRBV5-1|TRBD1|TRBJ2-7|-
CASSETGDEQYF
TGCGCCAGCAGCGAAACAGGGGACGAGCAGTACTTC
>TRBV15|TRBD1|TRBJ1-3|-
CATSRDTGALSGNTIYF
TGTGCCACCAGCAGAGATACAGGGGCTCTCTCTGGAAACACCATATATTTT
>TRBV15|-|TRBJ2-3|-
CATSILGLQDTQYF
TGTGCCACCAGCATATTGGGACTTCAAGATACGCAGTATTTT
>TRBV19|TRBD1|TRBJ1-1|-
CASSIGSGQMNTEAFF
TGTGCCAGTAGTATAGGCTCGGGACAGATGAACACTGAAGCTTTCTTT
>TRBV28|TRBD1|TRBJ2-7|-
CASSQTYRDREWGYEQYF
TGTGCCAGCAGTCAGACCTACCGGGACAGGGAATGGGGATACGAGCAGTACTTC
>TRBV6-5|-|TRBJ1-1|-
CASSYWGPGTKAFF
TGTGCCAGCAGTTATTGGGGGCCGGGGACTAAAGCTTTCTTT
>TRBV30|-|TRBJ1-5|-
CAWNAGGRGNQPQHF
TGTGCCTGGAATGCAGGCGGGAGGGGCAATCAGCCCCAGCATTTT
>TRBV5-1|TRBD2|TRBJ2-1|-
CASSTSGTRNEQFF
TGCGCCAGCAGCACCTCCGGGACTAGGAATGAGCAGTTCTTC
>TRBV9|TRBD1|TRBJ2-1|-
CASSPTGTGYNEQFF
TGTGCCAGCAGCCCTACCGGGACAGGGTACAATGAGCAGTTCTTC
>TRBV9|-|TRBJ1-4|-
CASSVLGQGGEKLFF
TGTGCCAGCAGCGTACTGGGGCAGGGCGGTGAAAAACTGTTTTTT
>TRBV25-1|-|TRBJ2-7|-
CASSDPTGPEQYF
TGTGCCAGCAGTGACCCGACAGGTCCTGAGCAGTACTTC
>TRBV27|-|TRBJ2-5|-
CASSLSTVRETQYF
TGTGCCAGCAGTTTATCAACGGTTCGGGAGACCCAGTACTTC
>TRBV7-9|TRBD1|TRBJ1-1|-
CASSHPGTENTEAFF
TGTGCCAGCAGCCATCCCGGGACAGAAAACACTGAAGCTTTCTTT
>TRBV6-5|-|TRBJ2-7|-
CASSGGQNYEQYF
TGTGCCAGCAGCGGGGGACAGAACTACGAGCAGTACTTC